This T cell receptor (beta chain) comes out of a study of identical twins. General study findings and limits: Memory repertoires showed no such pattern, whereas abundant cord blood beta clonotypes carried fewer insertions. Out-of-frame alpha sequences common to twins exhibited a surplus of low generation probability. The conclusions drew on cross-sectional statistical analysis instead of tracking the same donors. Zero-insertion results could be subject to partial confounding by invariant MAIT and iNKT cells.

One entry per CDR3 protein results from TCRdb running MiXCR on the 5' RACE reads. Here the sample spans about 1.7 million distinct CDR3 sequences, 32% being singletons. This CDR3 region has 14 residues. Germline CDR1 and CDR2: SGHRS and YFSETQ. Trimming stripped 0 bases from V and 5 bases from J, with 9 bases between. This clonotype was seen more than once but under ten times. Its cognate antigen is unknown. The sequence was obtained from a newborn girl in good health. The sequenced material came from cord blood. V is TRBV5-1 and J is TRBJ2-1; no firm D call. The CDR3 coding sequence is TGCGCCAGCAGCTTGGTGGTGACAAACAATGAGCAGTTCTTC. It encodes CASSLVVTNNEQFF.